These 26 T cell receptor beta chains originate from one sample sequenced in a study of cytomegalovirus exposure and HLA in healthy donors. The study ran its PCR with 60 Vbeta and 13 Jbeta primers. The method was immunoSEQ multiplex PCR; TCRdb's version includes in-frame clones alone and lacks a portion of them. Of some 140,000 clones listed, about 86% are singletons. Sequenced sample: PBMCs. Every receptor here comes from a woman aged 25-40 years in good health and CMV-seronegative.

This chain uses TRBV19 with TRBJ1-2, with 9 bases that match TRBD1. Looked up from germline, CDR1 is LNHDA and CDR2 is SQIVND (reference sequence). The CDR3 has 15 residues. J was trimmed by 3 bases and V by 4 bases; bases with no gene match: 6. The CDR3 reads CASSTGTGHYYGYTF. For the CDR3, the DNA is TGTGCCAGTAGTACCGGGACAGGGCACTACTATGGCTACACCTTC.

In DNA, the CDR3 is TGTGCCAGCAGAGTATCTTACAGGGGAGACTATGGCTACACCTTC. Its protein is CASRVSYRGDYGYTF. This sequence joins TRBV6-5 and TRBJ1-2; TRBD1 aligns across 7 bases. The J segment lost 3 bases and the V segment lost 6 bases, leaving 10 bases of the junction unmatched. The CDR3 loop spans 15 amino acids. Germline V gene lookup returns CDR1 MNHEY and CDR2 SVGAGI.

About this clone itself: At one end, the junction sequence differs from germline, possibly due to a read error. The gene calls are TRBV7-7 and TRBJ2-7, with 7 bases identical to TRBD2. The CDR3 is 15 amino acids. Germline V gives CDR1 SSHAT, CDR2 FNYEAQ (reference sequence). The CDR3 sequence is CASSLGTGGSYEQYF. DNA of the CDR3: TGTGCTAGCAGCTTAGGGACGGGAGGCTCCTACGAGCAGTACTTC.

This chain joins TRBV10-1 and TRBJ2-5; D might be TRBD2 (6 bases). Germline values: CDR1 WNHNN, CDR2 SYGVQD (reference sequence). The ends were cut back, 8 bases at V and 0 bases at J, with 10 bases in the middle. This CDR3 is 13 amino acids long. CDR3 sequence: CASPSEYQETQYF. The DNA of the CDR3 is TGCGCCAGCCCTAGCGAGTACCAAGAGACCCAGTACTTC.

The gene calls are TRBV6-1 and TRBJ2-7; TRBD2 matches at 14 bases. The ends lost 1 base at V and 4 bases at J; junction bases unmatched: 6. CDR1 and CDR2 (germline): MNHNS, SASEGT. CDR3 length: 17 amino acids. As DNA, the CDR3 is TGTGCCAGCAGTGAAGGACTAGCGGGAGGGATCCGGTACGAGCAGTACTTC. Translating it yields CASSEGLAGGIRYEQYF.

The genes are TRBV30 and TRBJ2-6, with a possible D match to TRBD2 (5 bases). Deletions cut 4 bases from V and 4 bases from J, with 14 bases between. The germline gives CDR1 GTSNPN, CDR2 SVGIG (reference sequence). CDR3 length: 15 residues. The CDR3 DNA reads TGTGCCTGGATCCTCCGGACTTCGGGGGCCAACGTCCTGACTTTC. It codes for CAWILRTSGANVLTF.

V usage is TRBV4-1 and J usage is TRBJ2-1; TRBD1 matches 10 bases. CDR1 is MGHRA and CDR2 is YSYEKL in the germline V gene. The CDR3 spans 16 residues. With V trimmed by 1 base and J by 3 bases, 3 bases remained unmatched. The CDR3 nucleotides are TGCGCCAGCAGCCAAGCCGGGACAGGGGACTACAATGAGCAGTTCTTC. It specifies CASSQAGTGDYNEQFF.

This clone was observed a single time. The gene calls are TRBV7-8 and TRBJ1-2, with 9 bases lining up with TRBD1. Germline V lookup: CDR1 SGHVS, CDR2 FQNEAQ. This CDR3 has 14 residues. The J segment lost 8 bases and the V segment lost 4 bases, leaving 8 bases of the junction unmatched. CDR3 residues: CASSYRTGVDGYTF. In DNA, the CDR3 is TGTGCCAGCAGCTACAGGACAGGGGTGGACGGCTACACCTTC.

The V gene is TRBV10-3, the J gene TRBJ2-3, with a tentative D call TRBD2 (6 bases). Germline-derived CDR1 and CDR2 are ENHRY and SYGVKD. This CDR3 has 20 amino acids. V shed 3 bases and J shed 2 bases, with 27 bases lying between them. CDR3 sequence reads: CAISEPTRSDPLSYTDTQYF. As DNA, the CDR3 is TGTGCCATCAGTGAACCGACTAGGAGCGACCCTCTATCCTACACAGATACGCAGTATTTT.

The chain recombines TRBV27 with TRBJ2-7; possible D gene TRBD1, 5 bases. There are 12 residues in the CDR3. The V gene's germline CDR1 is MNHEY and CDR2 SMNVEV (reference sequence). Between the trimmed V and J ends, which lost 6 bases and 6 bases, there was a span of 12 bases. In nucleotides, the CDR3 is TGTGCCAGCAGGGCAGGGAAGGGCGAGCAGTACTTC. It yields the protein CASRAGKGEQYF.

The chain links TRBV5-4 to TRBJ1-2, with D possibly being TRBD1 (6 bases). The CDR3 is 12 amino acids. Germline CDR1 SGHNT, CDR2 YYREEE (reference sequence). Trimming took off 5 bases at V and 3 bases at J, with 8 bases between the two ends. The CDR3 region is CASSKGDYGYTF. The CDR3 coding sequence is TGTGCCAGCAGTAAGGGGGACTATGGCTACACCTTC.

The chain is built from TRBV19 and TRBJ1-2; 7 nucleotides align to TRBD1. Germline V gives CDR1 LNHDA, CDR2 SQIVND (reference sequence). This CDR3 comprises 13 residues. Trimming took 7 bases from V and 2 from J; bases not matched to a gene: 4. CDR3 in amino acids: CASTMGQNYGYTF. CDR3 DNA sequence: TGTGCCAGTACCATGGGACAGAACTATGGCTACACCTTC. Based on the CDR3 plus reference TRBV19 and TRBJ1-2, the full variable domain is DGGITQSPKYLFRKEGQNVTLSCEQNLNHDAMYWYRQDPGQGLRLIYYSQIVNDFQKGDIAEGYSVSREKKESFPLTVTSAQKNPTAFYLCASTMGQNYGYTFGSGTRLTVV.

The chain employs TRBV6-6 and TRBJ1-3, with D hard to call. This CDR3 spans 14 amino acids. CDR1 is MNHNY, CDR2 SVGAGI, per germline (reference sequence). V lost 5 bases and J 0 bases, leaving 8 bases between the germline ends. The CDR3, as DNA: TGTGCCAGCAGTAGCGACTACTCTGGAAACACCATATATTTT. As protein: CASSSDYSGNTIYF.

In nucleotides, the CDR3 is TGCGCCAGCAGCGGGGGACAGGGCGTATCTACAGATACGCAGTATTTT. Amino acid sequence: CASSGGQGVSTDTQYF. V usage is TRBV5-1 and J usage is TRBJ2-3; 9 nucleotides match TRBD1. The CDR3 extends over 16 amino acids. CDR1 and CDR2 from the germline V gene are SGHRS and YFSETQ. The trim removed 4 bases at V and 3 bases at J, leaving 9 bases unmatched.

The rearrangement links TRBV2 to TRBJ2-5; D is possibly TRBD2 (5 bases). Germline V gives CDR1 SNHLY, CDR2 FYNNEI. V lost 6 bases to trimming and J lost 1 base, with 12 bases between them. The CDR3 length is 14 residues. The CDR3 DNA reads as TGTGCCAGCAGGGGTATAGCGATCCAAGAGACCCAGTACTTC. Protein product: CASRGIAIQETQYF.

The chain carries TRBV4-3 and TRBJ2-3; TRBD2 might be the D (7 bases). Trimming shortened V by 1 base and J by 2 bases, and 10 bases separated the two germline ends. Germline CDR1 is LGHNA and CDR2 is YSLEER. The CDR3 extends over 15 amino acids. Written as DNA, the CDR3 is TGCGCCAGCAGCCAAGTGGGGGGGGCCACAGATACGCAGTATTTT. Amino acid sequence: CASSQVGGATDTQYF.

This clone was seen only once. V and J are TRBV7-2 and TRBJ2-5, with a tentative D call TRBD2 (5 bases). V was cut by 4 bases and J by 3 bases, with 18 bases left in between. Germline V gene sequence: CDR1 SGHTA, CDR2 FQGNSA. This CDR3 region has 16 residues. The CDR3 region is CASSWGFERRKETQYF. Written as DNA, the CDR3 is TGTGCCAGCAGCTGGGGTTTCGAAAGGAGGAAAGAGACCCAGTACTTC.

V gene TRBV29-1 combines with J gene TRBJ1-1; D perhaps matches TRBD1 (5 bases). CDR1 is SQVTM and CDR2 is ANQGSEA in the germline V gene. The CDR3 contains 13 residues. V dropped 4 bases and J dropped 9 bases, with 18 bases sitting between them. CDR3 loop: CSVVGNRGEKAFF. DNA of the CDR3: TGCAGCGTTGTGGGGAATCGGGGGGAGAAAGCTTTCTTT.

The chain is built from TRBV18 and TRBJ1-3; D ambiguous. Trimming stripped 6 bases from V and 0 bases from J, with 18 bases between. Germline V lookup: CDR1 KGHSH, CDR2 LQKENI. This CDR3 region has 17 residues. CDR3 coding DNA: TGTGCCAGCTCGTGGACTAGTCCTATGCCCTCTGGAAACACCATATATTTT. As protein: CASSWTSPMPSGNTIYF.

The rearrangement uses TRBV7-9 and TRBJ1-2; no clear D gene. The CDR3 totals 16 residues. V was pared by 5 bases and J by 14 bases, with 30 bases between. The germline CDR1 and CDR2 sequences are SEHNR and FQNEAQ (reference sequence). CDR3 in DNA: TGTGCCAGCAGCCTCCCTCCACTAGGGCAGAGCGCGTTCGATACCTTC. Amino acids: CASSLPPLGQSAFDTF.

This clone was observed a few times. The V call is TRBV5-6, the J call TRBJ2-7, with 8 bases aligning to TRBD1. The J segment lost 4 bases and the V segment lost 2 bases, leaving 11 bases of the junction unmatched. Germline V gene sequence: CDR1 SGHDT, CDR2 YYEEEE. This CDR3 region has 16 residues. Here the CDR3 reads CASSLGPGTGQYEQYF. CDR3 bases: TGTGCCAGCAGCTTAGGTCCCGGGACAGGACAATACGAGCAGTACTTC.

The table lists this clone with a count of one. The gene calls are TRBV6-5 and TRBJ1-2; 9 positions agree with TRBD1. The J segment lost 4 bases and the V segment lost 2 bases, leaving 2 bases of the junction unmatched. The germline V gene has CDR1 MNHEY and CDR2 SVGAGI. CDR3 length: 14 residues. CDR3 DNA sequence: TGTGCCAGCAGTTACACGACAGGGGGCTATGGCTACACCTTC. Protein: CASSYTTGGYGYTF.

The chain uses TRBV6-1 and TRBJ2-1; no clear D gene. The CDR3 covers 14 residues. The V and J ends lost 3 bases and 5 bases respectively, with 11 bases between them. Germline assignment: CDR1 MNHNS and CDR2 SASEGT. CDR3 loop: CASSELRIHNEQFF. DNA for the CDR3: TGTGCCAGCAGTGAGTTGCGGATTCACAATGAGCAGTTCTTC.

J is TRBJ1-2 and V is TRBV6-5, with a weak D call TRBD1 (6 bases). This CDR3 region has 14 residues. The V end was cut by 5 bases, the J end by 4 bases, with 14 bases between. Germline V gene sequence: CDR1 MNHEY, CDR2 SVGAGI. The CDR3 spells CASSTLQGTYGYTF. The CDR3 bases are TGTGCCAGCAGTACATTACAGGGAACCTATGGCTACACCTTC.

V is TRBV7-6 and J is TRBJ1-1, with D perhaps matching TRBD1 (6 bases). Trimming took off 5 bases at V and 1 base at J, with 11 bases between the two ends. Germline V lookup: CDR1 SGHVS, CDR2 FNYEAQ. The CDR3 consists of 14 residues. Written as DNA, the CDR3 is TGTGCCAGCAGCCCGACAGGAGCGAACACTGAAGCTTTCTTT. Its translation: CASSPTGANTEAFF.

The V gene is TRBV4-1, the J gene TRBJ1-1; 9 bases line up with TRBD1. V lost 1 base, J lost 2 bases, and 14 bases stayed unmatched. This CDR3 contains 19 residues. Germline V lookup: CDR1 MGHRA, CDR2 YSYEKL. The CDR3, as DNA: TGCGCCAGCAGCCAAGTGTTCAGGGACAGGGTGAGGGGCAACACTGAAGCTTTCTTT. Protein product: CASSQVFRDRVRGNTEAFF.